This TCR beta chain originates from a study of T cell clonality in common variable immunodeficiency. Regarding the study as a whole: Fewer deletions and N-nucleotide insertions were reportedly seen in common variable immunodeficiency TCR beta sequences. T cell subpopulation sequencing would be needed to explain CVID clonality. Compared with controls, CVID subjects had fewer shared TCRbeta clones.

The J segment lost 6 bases and the V segment lost 7 bases, leaving 17 bases of the junction unmatched. This CDR3 is built from 18 residues. CDR1 and CDR2 from the germline V gene are LNHDA and SQIVND (reference sequence). To note about this clone: Its specificity is not known. The read gets to within 3 residues of the CDR3 end, and the germline J gene fills in the rest.

Donors gave roughly 4.5 to 9 ml heparinized peripheral whole blood. Profiled with immunoSEQ multiplex PCR; TCRdb holds only in-frame clones, not every one. Observed in the sample are approximately 20,000 clones, none of them singletons. The source material was peripheral blood mononuclear cells. The chain couples TRBV19 to TRBJ2-2; 10 bases agree with TRBD1. The source is a human donor with common variable immunodeficiency. The part of the CDR3 DNA that was read is TGTGCCAGTACCCTTCGACAGGGGGCGAATTTTCGGGCCGGGGAG. It specifies CASTLRQGANFRAGE. The complete CDR3 sequence is CASTLRQGANFRAGELFF.